The 22 T cell receptor beta chains reported below all come from one sample, sequenced in a study of T cells after yellow fever vaccination. TCRdb itself ran the 5' RACE reads through MiXCR, one entry per CDR3 protein. Here the sample spans around 550,000 distinct CDR3 sequences, 15% to 20% being singletons. The sequencing used PBMCs, collected 15 days after the yellow fever booster vaccination. Receptors were obtained from a man between 25 and 39 years old who received the YFV17D yellow fever vaccine.

This clonotype was counted between two and nine times. This rearrangement joins TRBV2 to TRBJ2-7; TRBD2 matches at 7 bases. In germline, CDR1 is SNHLY, CDR2 FYNNEI. CDR3 length: 15 residues. The junction had 9 bases not matched to a gene; V was cut back by 3 bases and J by 4 bases. CDR3: CASSDPYSGQYEQYF. DNA for the CDR3: TGTGCCAGCAGTGACCCCTATAGCGGGCAGTACGAGCAGTACTTC.

The gene calls are TRBV9 and TRBJ1-1, with D perhaps matching TRBD1 (6 bases). V was cut by 0 bases and J by 6 bases, with 15 bases left in between. The germline gives CDR1 SGDLS, CDR2 YYNGEE. The CDR3 totals 15 residues. CDR3 amino acids: CASSVDEGGKAEAFF. The CDR3 nucleotides read TGTGCCAGCAGCGTAGATGAGGGGGGAAAGGCTGAAGCTTTCTTT. Complete variable domain (other parts from reference TRBV9 and TRBJ1-1): DSGVTQTPKHLITATGQRVTLRCSPRSGDLSVYWYQQSLDQGLQFLIQYYNGEERAKGNILERFSAQQFPDLHSELNLSSLELGDSALYFCASSVDEGGKAEAFFGQGTRLTVV.

V gene TRBV12-3 or TRBV12-4 combines with J gene TRBJ2-7, with TRBD2 matching over 10 bases. The CDR3 runs to 12 residues. The ends lost 2 bases at V and 11 bases at J; junction bases unmatched: 3. For the CDR3, the DNA is TGTGCCAGCAGTTTAACTAGCGGGATCGAGTACTTC. Encoded protein: CASSLTSGIEYF.

This clonotype was seen more than once but under ten times. The V call is TRBV5-5, the J call TRBJ2-7; 10 bases fit TRBD1. V shed 4 bases and J 2 bases; nucleotides not matched to a gene: 6. Germline CDR1 is SGHKS and CDR2 is YYEKEE (reference sequence). CDR3 size: 15 residues. DNA for the CDR3: TGTGCCAGCAGCCAAAAAGGACAGGGGGCCTACGAGCAGTACTTC. It is translated as CASSQKGQGAYEQYF.

This clonotype was found a few times. The chain couples TRBV20-1 to TRBJ2-7; possibly TRBD1 for D (6 bases). V lost 4 bases and J lost 4, with 14 bases in between. Germline V gives CDR1 DFQATT, CDR2 SNEGSKA (reference sequence). This CDR3 is built from 13 residues. CDR3 sequence reads: CSATTGWEYEQYF. CDR3 nucleotide sequence: TGCAGTGCTACCACAGGGTGGGAATACGAGCAGTACTTC.

The rearrangement joins TRBV14 to TRBJ2-1; 11 bases are shared with TRBD2. The V and J ends lost 1 base and 13 bases, in that order; junction bases with no gene match: 12. The CDR3 runs to 16 residues. Per the germline V gene, CDR1 is SGHDN and CDR2 is FVKESK. CDR3 DNA: TGTGCCAGCAGCCAAGGGCGGGCTAGCGGGAGGTTGCTACAGTTCTTC. As protein: CASSQGRASGRLLQFF.

The chain links TRBV7-6 to TRBJ2-3, with TRBD2 identical over 9 bases. The CDR3 totals 15 residues. Germline CDR1 and CDR2: SGHVS and FNYEAQ. V lost 5 bases and J lost 3; bases outside the gene matches: 6. CDR3 protein: CASSPYSGRTDTQYF. The CDR3 bases are TGTGCCAGCAGCCCCTATAGCGGGAGAACAGATACGCAGTATTTT.

The gene calls are TRBV12-3 or TRBV12-4 and TRBJ2-3; D ambiguous. Trimming shortened V by 0 bases and J by 2 bases, and 3 bases separated the two germline ends. CDR3 length: 13 amino acids. The CDR3 protein is CASSLAATDTQYF. As DNA, the CDR3 is TGTGCCAGCAGTTTAGCCGCCACAGATACGCAGTATTTT.

The chain couples TRBV9 to TRBJ2-1; 9 positions match TRBD2. The germline V gene encodes CDR1 SGDLS and CDR2 YYNGEE. The CDR3 runs to 17 residues. The V and J ends lost 3 bases and 7 bases, in that order; junction bases with no gene match: 14. DNA of the CDR3: TGTGCCAGCAGCGGCTTGGAGACTAGCGGTGTTTGGAATGAGCAGTTCTTC. Amino acid sequence: CASSGLETSGVWNEQFF.

A few counts support this clonotype. CDR3 in DNA: TGCGCCAGCAGCCTGCGGGAGGGGTACACAGATACGCAGTATTTT. As protein: CASSLREGYTDTQYF. The J gene is TRBJ2-3, the V gene TRBV5-1; 9 bases align to TRBD2. Losses at the gene ends were 4 bases for V and 2 bases for J; bases not matched to a gene: 5. The CDR3 covers 15 residues. Germline V gene data show CDR1 as SGHRS and CDR2 as YFSETQ.

This clonotype was seen more than once but under ten times. The V gene is TRBV29-1, the J gene TRBJ2-1, with TRBD2 identical over 14 bases. CDR1 and CDR2 (germline): SQVTM, ANQGSEA. CDR3 length: 17 residues. Trimming took 4 bases from V and 0 from J; bases not matched to a gene: 5. The CDR3 DNA reads as TGCAGCGTTGGGACTAGCGGGAGGCTCAGCTCCTACAATGAGCAGTTCTTC. Protein product: CSVGTSGRLSSYNEQFF.

This clonotype was seen at least ten times. The chain couples TRBV7-2 to TRBJ2-1; D ambiguous. This CDR3 spans 13 amino acids. Looked up from germline, CDR1 is SGHTA and CDR2 is FQGNSA. Deletions cut 5 bases from V and 2 bases from J, with 7 bases between. CDR3 nucleotides: TGTGCCAGCAGCCGAAGGGCCTACAATGAGCAGTTCTTC. Protein sequence: CASSRRAYNEQFF.

CDR3 amino acids: CASSFLKAGSYEQYF. The CDR3 DNA reads TGTGCCAGCAGCTTCTTAAAAGCGGGAAGCTACGAGCAGTACTTC. The chain combines TRBV7-9 with TRBJ2-7, with TRBD2 matching over 7 bases. The CDR3 loop spans 15 amino acids. J was trimmed by 3 bases and V by 3 bases; bases with no gene match: 8. From germline, CDR1 is SEHNR and CDR2 FQNEAQ (reference sequence).

The chain couples TRBV20-1 to TRBJ2-7; D unresolved. The CDR3 is 15 residues long. Germline lookup yields CDR1 DFQATT and CDR2 SNEGSKA (reference sequence). With 0 bases removed from V and 0 bases from J, the gap between germline ends came to 12 bases. Written as DNA, the CDR3 is TGCAGTGCTAGAGAGGGCGCTGCCAGCTCCTACGAGCAGTACTTC. Its protein product is CSAREGAASSYEQYF.

This clonotype was detected a few times. The chain is built from TRBV7-9 and TRBJ2-2; D is unclear. CDR1 is SEHNR and CDR2 is FQNEAQ in the germline V gene (reference sequence). There are 13 residues in the CDR3. Between the trimmed V and J ends, which lost 2 bases and 7 bases, there was a span of 8 bases. CDR3 amino acids: CASSLFIGGELFF. The CDR3 bases are TGTGCCAGCAGCTTATTTATAGGCGGGGAGCTGTTTTTT.

V usage is TRBV11-1 and J usage is TRBJ2-1, with 9 bases identical to TRBD2. CDR3 length equals 18 residues. With V trimmed by 7 bases and J by 0 bases, 13 bases remained unmatched. CDR1 SGHAT and CDR2 FQDESV come from the germline V gene (reference sequence). CDR3 residues: CASTTPKSSGSSYNEQFF. The CDR3 bases are TGTGCCAGCACCACGCCCAAGAGTAGCGGGAGCTCCTACAATGAGCAGTTCTTC.

J is TRBJ2-1 and V is TRBV12-3 or TRBV12-4, with D possibly TRBD1 on 6 matching bases. The CDR3 totals 15 residues. Trimming took 6 bases from V and 10 from J, leaving 22 bases between them. This CDR3 is CASSPLTGAAREQFF. For the CDR3, the DNA is TGTGCCAGCAGCCCCCTGACAGGCGCCGCCAGGGAGCAGTTCTTC.

This chain connects TRBV20-1 to TRBJ1-6; no definite D call. The V gene lost 1 base and the J gene lost 8 bases, with 15 bases spanning the gap. Germline values: CDR1 DFQATT, CDR2 SNEGSKA (reference sequence). The CDR3 spans 15 residues. The CDR3 nucleotides are TGCAGTGCTAGAGTTTTGGCGTTCGTCGATTCACCCCTCCACTTT. Protein: CSARVLAFVDSPLHF.

This clonotype was seen a few times. This chain links TRBV29-1 with TRBJ2-7, with D unresolved. There are 13 residues in the CDR3. Germline V lookup: CDR1 SQVTM, CDR2 ANQGSEA. The ends were cut back, 2 bases at V and 2 bases at J, with 10 bases in the middle. This CDR3 is CSVEITDTYEQYF. The CDR3 region has the DNA TGCAGCGTTGAAATAACTGATACCTACGAGCAGTACTTC.

V usage is TRBV2 and J usage is TRBJ2-2, with 13 bases that match TRBD2. Per the germline V gene, CDR1 is SNHLY and CDR2 is FYNNEI. The CDR3 covers 16 residues. The junction had 4 bases not matched to a gene; V was cut back by 5 bases and J by 4 bases. CDR3 residues: CASSTSGRAATGELFF. The CDR3 DNA reads as TGTGCCAGCAGTACTAGCGGGAGGGCCGCCACCGGGGAGCTGTTTTTT.

V is TRBV12-3 or TRBV12-4 and J is TRBJ2-1; 8 bases fit TRBD2. The V segment lost 5 bases and the J segment 2 bases; nucleotides outside the gene matches: 2. This CDR3 has 14 amino acids. CDR3 residues: CASSGTSPYNEQFF. The DNA for the CDR3 is TGTGCCAGCAGTGGGACTAGTCCCTACAATGAGCAGTTCTTC.

J is TRBJ2-5 and V is TRBV5-1, with D unresolved. This CDR3 contains 15 residues. The germline V gene encodes CDR1 SGHRS and CDR2 YFSETQ. The V gene lost 1 base and the J gene lost 3 bases, with 13 bases spanning the gap. The DNA for the CDR3 is TGCGCCAGCAGCTTGTTTGGTGCCGAGGAAGAGACCCAGTACTTC. Translated, it gives CASSLFGAEEETQYF.